The 21 T cell receptor beta chains below all came from one sample that was sequenced in a study of T-cell memory formation after mild COVID-19. TCRdb analysed the 5' RACE reads with MiXCR anew, one entry per CDR3 protein. The sample lists some 450,000 distinct CDR3 sequences; 18% were seen once. Specimen: PBMCs or a T cell subset sorted from them (not recorded which). The origin of the receptors is a man younger than 35 who had mild COVID-19 (a few samples of this study predate the infection). Cell type and time point are not known.

V is TRBV6-1 and J is TRBJ1-1, with TRBD1 matching 11 bases. V lost 2 bases to trimming and J lost 5 bases; unmatched junction nucleotides: 4. This CDR3 region has 15 residues. The germline V gene has CDR1 MNHNS and CDR2 SASEGT. For the CDR3, the DNA is TGTGCCAGCAGTGAACCGGGACAGGGGGGAACTGAAGCTTTCTTT. Its protein product is CASSEPGQGGTEAFF.

This clonotype was seen a handful of times. This chain uses TRBV7-8 with TRBJ2-1; 11 bases are shared with TRBD2. Germline V CDR1 and CDR2: SGHVS, FQNEAQ. V gave up 5 bases and J gave up 6 bases; unmatched junction bases: 6. The CDR3 extends over 15 amino acids. CDR3 DNA sequence: TGTGCCAGCAGCAGTAGCGGGGGGGGAGTCAATGAGCAGTTCTTC. Translating it yields CASSSSGGGVNEQFF. The whole variable domain, remainder taken from reference TRBV7-8 and TRBJ2-1, is GAGVSQSPRYKVAKRGQDVALRCDPISGHVSLFWYQQALGQGPEFLTYFQNEAQLDKSGLPSDRFFAERPEGSVSTLKIQRTQQEDSAVYLCASSSSGGGVNEQFFGPGTRLTVL.

This clonotype has just a few counts. This rearrangement joins TRBV20-1 to TRBJ1-6; 7 bases fit TRBD1. The J segment lost 7 bases and the V segment lost 1 base, leaving 10 bases of the junction unmatched. The CDR3 runs to 16 residues. Germline assignment: CDR1 DFQATT and CDR2 SNEGSKA (reference sequence). CDR3 region: CSARGFRDSKNSPLHF. The CDR3 DNA reads as TGCAGTGCTAGAGGCTTCCGGGACAGCAAAAATTCACCCCTCCACTTT.

The sample holds many counts of this clonotype. This sequence joins TRBV12-3 or TRBV12-4 and TRBJ2-5; no definite D call. This CDR3 spans 12 amino acids. V shed 2 bases and J shed 7 bases, with 8 bases lying between them. The CDR3 here is CASSLSHGTQYF. The CDR3 bases are TGTGCCAGCAGTTTATCCCATGGGACCCAGTACTTC.

This clonotype was seen many times. The chain combines TRBV7-3 with TRBJ1-1, with D unclear. Germline CDR1 SGHTA, CDR2 FQGTGA. This CDR3 is built from 13 residues. The V and J ends lost 5 bases and 11 bases respectively, with 18 bases between them. The CDR3 protein is CASSQVVGQGAFF. The CDR3 nucleotides read TGTGCCAGCAGCCAAGTAGTGGGCCAAGGGGCTTTCTTT.

CDR3 protein: CASSYTGTADTEAFF. As DNA, the CDR3 is TGTGCCAGCAGCTATACCGGGACAGCGGACACTGAAGCTTTCTTT. The chain carries TRBV7-2 and TRBJ1-1, with 7 bases fitting TRBD1. CDR3 size: 15 residues. V shed 4 bases, J shed 3 bases, and the junction held 8 bases outside the gene matches. Germline values: CDR1 SGHTA, CDR2 FQGNSA.

The chain is built from TRBV20-1 and TRBJ2-7; the D is unclear. There are 14 residues in the CDR3. Trimming shortened V by 0 bases and J by 2 bases, and 11 bases separated the two germline ends. Germline V gene sequence: CDR1 DFQATT, CDR2 SNEGSKA (reference sequence). The CDR3 sequence is CSAREWRDTYEQYV. The CDR3, as DNA: TGCAGTGCTAGAGAGTGGCGCGATACCTACGAGCAGTACGTC.

The rearrangement links TRBV9 to TRBJ1-1; 10 positions match TRBD1. CDR1 is SGDLS, CDR2 YYNGEE, per germline. This CDR3 has 13 residues. V lost 4 bases to trimming and J lost 7 bases; unmatched junction nucleotides: 4. The CDR3 protein is CASSWTGGHEAFF. CDR3 sequence (DNA): TGTGCCAGCAGCTGGACAGGGGGGCATGAAGCTTTCTTT.

There are a few counts of this clonotype. V is TRBV5-6 and J is TRBJ1-5; TRBD1 aligns across 9 bases. The CDR3 spans 16 residues. Germline assignment: CDR1 SGHDT and CDR2 YYEEEE. V shed 0 bases, J shed 4 bases, and the junction held 5 bases outside the gene matches. This CDR3 is CASSLGLGQGNQPQHF. CDR3 sequence (DNA): TGTGCCAGCAGCTTGGGTTTGGGACAGGGTAATCAGCCCCAGCATTTT.

This CDR3 is CSASGTSGTYEQFF. Here the CDR3 DNA reads TGCAGCGCCTCAGGGACTAGCGGAACGTATGAGCAGTTCTTC. The chain carries TRBV29-1 and TRBJ2-1, with TRBD2 matching over 11 bases. There are 14 residues in the CDR3. V dropped 7 bases and J dropped 8; count of bases not matched to a gene: 10. Germline-derived CDR1 and CDR2 are SQVTM and ANQGSEA.

The genes are TRBV4-2 and TRBJ2-5; 8 nucleotides line up with TRBD2. Germline loops: CDR1 LGHNA, CDR2 YNFKEQ. This CDR3 has 14 residues. V lost 0 bases and J lost 6; bases outside the gene matches: 3. CDR3 coding DNA: TGTGCCAGCAGCCAAGATGGGACTAGGCAGACCCAGTACTTC. Amino acid sequence: CASSQDGTRQTQYF.

Written as DNA, the CDR3 is TGTGCCAGCAGGGGGAAGAATTCACCCCTCCACTTT. It encodes CASRGKNSPLHF. The J gene is TRBJ1-6, the V gene TRBV7-9; the D is unclear. The CDR3 consists of 12 residues. Per the germline V gene, CDR1 is SEHNR and CDR2 is FQNEAQ (reference sequence). Trimming removed 6 bases at V and 7 bases at J, with 7 bases between.

Ten or more counts support this clonotype. V usage is TRBV7-2 and J usage is TRBJ1-1; D ambiguous. The CDR3 is 14 amino acids. CDR1 is SGHTA and CDR2 is FQGNSA in the germline V gene. Trimming took off 3 bases at V and 1 base at J, with 9 bases between the two ends. This CDR3 reads CASSFRTANTEAFF. The CDR3 DNA is TGTGCCAGCAGCTTCCGTACAGCGAACACTGAAGCTTTCTTT.

This clonotype was detected a few times. The rearrangement links TRBV24-1 to TRBJ2-3; D not certain. Trimming shortened V by 5 bases and J by 6 bases, and 8 bases separated the two germline ends. CDR3 size: 12 residues. Germline CDR1 and CDR2: KGHDR and SFDVKD. CDR3 residues: CATSGAGDTQYF. CDR3 sequence (DNA): TGTGCCACCAGTGGGGCTGGGGATACGCAGTATTTT.

This rearrangement joins TRBV6-5 to TRBJ2-3; 7 bases agree with TRBD2. V gave up 5 bases and J gave up 2 bases; unmatched junction bases: 19. Germline CDR1 reads MNHEY; CDR2 reads SVGAGI. The CDR3 has 19 residues. CDR3 loop: CASSTGLNFGARPTDTQYF. In nucleotides, the CDR3 is TGTGCCAGCAGTACGGGACTAAATTTCGGGGCTCGGCCCACAGATACGCAGTATTTT.

This clonotype was seen at least ten times. The chain recombines TRBV6-5 with TRBJ2-2; possibly TRBD2 for D (5 bases). The germline CDR1 and CDR2 sequences are MNHEY and SVGAGI. This CDR3 has 13 residues. Deletions cut 6 bases from V and 4 bases from J, with 9 bases between. CDR3: CASRGLFTGELFF. The DNA of the CDR3 is TGTGCCAGCAGAGGACTTTTCACCGGGGAGCTGTTTTTT.

This clonotype was picked up a small number of times. CDR3 sequence: CSARVLAGTTDTQYF. The CDR3 DNA reads as TGCAGTGCTAGAGTTTTAGCGGGGACCACAGATACGCAGTATTTT. This chain uses TRBV20-1 with TRBJ2-3, with 8 bases identical to TRBD2. From germline, CDR1 is DFQATT and CDR2 SNEGSKA (reference sequence). The CDR3 runs to 15 residues. The trim removed 1 base at V and 2 bases at J, leaving 5 bases unmatched.

The V gene is TRBV12-3 or TRBV12-4, the J gene TRBJ2-5; D is unclear. CDR3 length: 13 amino acids. V was shortened by 3 bases and J by 4 bases, with 9 bases between the two germline ends. The CDR3 reads CASSFQSGETQYF. As DNA, the CDR3 is TGTGCCAGCAGTTTCCAATCTGGAGAGACCCAGTACTTC.

This clonotype was observed a few times. The chain combines TRBV18 with TRBJ2-7, with D maybe TRBD1 (7 bases). V was shortened by 8 bases and J by 6 bases, with 8 bases between the two germline ends. The germline V gene encodes CDR1 KGHSH and CDR2 LQKENI. The CDR3 spans 10 residues. In nucleotides, the CDR3 is TGTGCCAGCCAGGGGGGCGAGCAGTACGTC. As protein: CASQGGEQYV.

This chain uses TRBV4-3 with TRBJ1-1; possible D gene TRBD1, 5 bases. V dropped 0 bases and J dropped 4 bases, with 12 bases sitting between them. This CDR3 region has 15 residues. Germline V lookup: CDR1 LGHNA, CDR2 YSLEER. This CDR3 is CASSQDPQGVTEAFF. In DNA, the CDR3 is TGCGCCAGCAGCCAAGATCCCCAGGGAGTCACTGAAGCTTTCTTT.

V is TRBV7-8 and J is TRBJ2-5; 9 positions agree with TRBD2. This CDR3 region has 16 residues. V lost 5 bases and J lost 1; bases outside the gene matches: 8. Germline-derived CDR1 and CDR2 are SGHVS and FQNEAQ. CDR3 sequence (DNA): TGTGCCAGCAGCAGGATTAGCGGGGGCTTCCAAGAGACCCAGTACTTC. Residues: CASSRISGGFQETQYF.